This T cell receptor beta chain was observed in a study of T cell repertoires in cytomegalovirus infection. Turning to the study itself: Shared public TCR beta signatures pointed to both CMV infection and a matching HLA type.

Points on this clonotype: Its target is unknown.

The CDR3 loop spans 13 amino acids. CDR1 LGHNA and CDR2 YSLEER come from the germline V gene. Deletions cut 4 bases from V and 5 bases from J, with 11 bases between. MiXCR, run by TCRdb on the reads, gives a single entry per CDR3 protein. Altogether around 360,000 distinct CDR3 sequences are present, about 35% being singletons, with the ten largest covering 13%. The receptor comes from a human donor in good health (CMV status not recorded). Some clones in this sample may be carry-over from other donors' samples. This chain links TRBV4-3 with TRBJ1-1, with no clear D. Sequences were derived from cultured PBMCs, sampled from culture after CMV antigen stimulation. CDR3 DNA sequence: TGCGCCAGCAGCCGCGACCTGGCGACTGAAGCTTTCTTT. It yields the protein CASSRDLATEAFF.